This T cell receptor (beta chain) was observed in a study of blood T cell repertoires in COVID-19. Participant-given clinical history determined each cohort assignment. Assay: immunoSEQ multiplex PCR; the TCRdb copy retains only in-frame clones and omits some. The sample includes about 280,000 clones, roughly 90% seen only once; the top ten take about 1.7%. The germline CDR1 and CDR2 sequences are SGDLS and YYNGEE. With V trimmed by 3 bases and J by 3 bases, 3 bases remained unmatched. The CDR3 length is 14 residues. V is TRBV9 and J is TRBJ2-7; 10 bases line up with TRBD2. Sequencing used PBMCs or T cells enriched from blood (not recorded which). The receptor's source is a woman under 30 with acute COVID-19. The CDR3 DNA follows: TGTGCCAGCAGCGCATCTAGCGGGAGCTACGAGCAGTACTTC. Translation: CASSASSGSYEQYF. The full variable domain, with the rest looked up from reference TRBV9 and TRBJ2-7, is DSGVTQTPKHLITATGQRVTLRCSPRSGDLSVYWYQQSLDQGLQFLIQYYNGEERAKGNILERFSAQQFPDLHSELNLSSLELGDSALYFCASSASSGSYEQYFGPGTRLTVT.